Listed below are T cell receptor beta chains from one sample, sequenced in a study of Ad26.COV2.S vaccination and SARS-CoV-2 variants. The data were produced by immunoSEQ multiplex PCR, yet TCRdb's version contains in-frame clones alone and is incomplete. This table holds over 350,000 clones, around nine tenths found once. The material was peripheral blood, obtained in a trial of Ad26.COV2.S vaccine versus placebo. All receptors derive from a person between 18 and 65 years old who received the Ad26.COV2.S COVID-19 vaccine or a placebo. The CDR3 runs from the conserved cysteine through the conserved F or W. Fields, in order: J gene, V gene, CDR3 protein.

J: TRBJ1-5; V: TRBV12-5; CDR3: CASGFGQSSNQPQHF
J: TRBJ2-1; V: TRBV5-1; CDR3: CASSLEGRGSNNEQFF
J: TRBJ1-5; V: TRBV12-3/TRBV12-4; CDR3: CASSFDREQPQHF
J: TRBJ1-2; V: TRBV4-1; CDR3: CASSHLGQKNGYTF
J: TRBJ1-2; V: TRBV2; CDR3: CASRGQVLGYTF
J: TRBJ2-4; V: TRBV9; CDR3: CASSGGRGAGVKNIQYF
J: TRBJ1-1; V: TRBV5-1; CDR3: CASRAGQDIGGTEAFF
J: TRBJ1-5; V: TRBV6-5; CDR3: CASSLSQFSGNQPQHF
J: TRBJ2-1; V: TRBV7-2; CDR3: CASSRDSNNEQFF
J: TRBJ2-3; V: TRBV10-3; CDR3: CAIGSGRSTDTQYF
J: TRBJ2-3; V: TRBV19; CDR3: CASSPSLGGRRDTQYF
J: TRBJ1-5; V: TRBV30; CDR3: CAWRLGPTQPQHF
J: TRBJ2-7; V: TRBV19; CDR3: CASSIREDRGYEQYF
J: TRBJ1-1; V: TRBV13; CDR3: CASINNEVNTEAFF
J: TRBJ1-6; V: TRBV3-1/TRBV3-2; CDR3: CASSQTARLNSPLHF
J: TRBJ1-1; V: TRBV4-2; CDR3: CASSQPFRQGGNTEAFF
J: TRBJ2-1; V: TRBV5-1; CDR3: CASSLGTPRLHEQFF
J: TRBJ2-3; V: TRBV11-2; CDR3: CASRGSGGWTDTQYF
J: TRBJ1-6; V: TRBV10-3; CDR3: CAISSGTGDSPLHF
J: TRBJ2-2; V: TRBV9; CDR3: CASSVVTTGELFF
J: TRBJ1-1; V: TRBV11-3; CDR3: CASSLGGGGEAFF
J: TRBJ2-1; V: TRBV3-1/TRBV3-2; CDR3: CASSYSSGGNHNEQFF
J: TRBJ1-2; V: TRBV5-1; CDR3: CASSLTSRARYGYTF
J: TRBJ1-2; V: TRBV4-3; CDR3: CASSQDVSGFYGYTF
J: TRBJ2-1; V: TRBV5-1; CDR3: CASSLVLSHDNEQFF
J: TRBJ1-2; V: TRBV7-9; CDR3: CASSLVAGSYGYTF
J: TRBJ2-1; V: TRBV19; CDR3: CASASRESGNEQFF
J: TRBJ1-3; V: TRBV7-8; CDR3: CASSKDRGPGNTIYF
J: TRBJ1-3; V: TRBV6-5; CDR3: CASTLTVPLDTIYF
J: TRBJ1-2; V: TRBV6-5; CDR3: CASKVWFNYGYTF
J: TRBJ2-7; V: TRBV27; CDR3: CASSLGQGGEQYF
J: TRBJ1-6; V: TRBV5-1; CDR3: CASSLVGHSPLHF
J: TRBJ1-1; V: TRBV11-2; CDR3: CASSFLDANDRYEAFF
J: TRBJ1-1; V: TRBV2; CDR3: CASSLGQEAFF
J: TRBJ1-2; V: TRBV27; CDR3: CASTSWVGQGNYGYTF
J: TRBJ1-2; V: TRBV25-1; CDR3: CASSEFGVAGRIGYTF
J: TRBJ2-5; V: TRBV11-2; CDR3: CASSPRDRDGETQYF
J: TRBJ2-3; V: TRBV7-6; CDR3: CASSPLLAGNTDTQYF
J: TRBJ2-1; V: TRBV11-1; CDR3: CASSLDQEFPNEQFF
J: TRBJ2-2; V: TRBV7-9; CDR3: CASSLAAVTGELFF
J: TRBJ1-1; V: TRBV10-3; CDR3: CAISGGQGTEAFF
J: TRBJ2-5; V: TRBV5-1; CDR3: CASTPGLALETQYF
J: TRBJ1-1; V: TRBV29-1; CDR3: CSGVGIPTEAFF
J: TRBJ2-5; V: TRBV7-9; CDR3: CASSSPGPGGETQYF
J: TRBJ2-1; V: TRBV24-1; CDR3: CATSPSGGLAGYNEQFF
J: TRBJ2-3; V: TRBV4-1; CDR3: CASSHVLRASADTQYF
J: TRBJ2-3; V: TRBV4-2; CDR3: CASSLQAGGRSDTQYF